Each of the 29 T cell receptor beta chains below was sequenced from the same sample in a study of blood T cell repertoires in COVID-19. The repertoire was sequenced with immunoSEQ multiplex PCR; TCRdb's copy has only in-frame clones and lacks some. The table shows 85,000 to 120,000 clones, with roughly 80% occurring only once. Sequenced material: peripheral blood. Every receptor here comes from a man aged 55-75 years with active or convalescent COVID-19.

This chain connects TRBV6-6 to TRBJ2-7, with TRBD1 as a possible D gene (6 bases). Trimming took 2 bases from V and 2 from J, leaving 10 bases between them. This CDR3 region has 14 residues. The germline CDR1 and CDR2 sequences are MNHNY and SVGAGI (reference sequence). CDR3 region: CASSYDGGPYEQYF. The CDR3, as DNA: TGTGCCAGCAGTTACGATGGGGGCCCCTACGAGCAGTACTTC.

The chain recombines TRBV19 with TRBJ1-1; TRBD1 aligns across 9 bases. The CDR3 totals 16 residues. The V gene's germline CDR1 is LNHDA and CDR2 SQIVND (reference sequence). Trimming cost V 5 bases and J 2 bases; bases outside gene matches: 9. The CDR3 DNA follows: TGTGCCAGTAGTCTCATTCCAACAGGGGGCAACACTGAAGCTTTCTTT. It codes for CASSLIPTGGNTEAFF.

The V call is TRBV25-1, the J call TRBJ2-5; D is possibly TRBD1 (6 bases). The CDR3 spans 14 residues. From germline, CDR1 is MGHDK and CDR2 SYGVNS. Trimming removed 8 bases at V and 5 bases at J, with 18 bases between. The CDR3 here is CASWDGQMGETQYF. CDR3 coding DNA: TGTGCCAGCTGGGATGGACAGATGGGGGAGACCCAGTACTTC.

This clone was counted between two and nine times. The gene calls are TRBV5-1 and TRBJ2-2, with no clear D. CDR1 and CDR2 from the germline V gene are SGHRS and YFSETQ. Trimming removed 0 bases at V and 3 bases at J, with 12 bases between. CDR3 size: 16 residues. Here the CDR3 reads CASSLDYYWDTGELFF. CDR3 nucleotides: TGCGCCAGCAGCTTGGACTACTATTGGGACACCGGGGAGCTGTTTTTT.

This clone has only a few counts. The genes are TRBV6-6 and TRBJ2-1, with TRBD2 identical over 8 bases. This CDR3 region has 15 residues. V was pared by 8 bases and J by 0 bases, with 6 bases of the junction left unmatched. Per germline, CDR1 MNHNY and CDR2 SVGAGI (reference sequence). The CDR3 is CASDPSGSSYNEQFF. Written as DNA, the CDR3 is TGTGCCAGCGACCCCAGCGGGAGCTCCTACAATGAGCAGTTCTTC.

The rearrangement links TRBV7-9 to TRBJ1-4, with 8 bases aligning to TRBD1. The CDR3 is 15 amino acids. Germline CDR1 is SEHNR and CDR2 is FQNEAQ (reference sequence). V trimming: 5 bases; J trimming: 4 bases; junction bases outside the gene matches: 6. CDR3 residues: CASSPDRGINEKLFF. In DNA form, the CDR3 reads TGTGCCAGCAGCCCTGACAGGGGAATTAATGAAAAACTGTTTTTT.

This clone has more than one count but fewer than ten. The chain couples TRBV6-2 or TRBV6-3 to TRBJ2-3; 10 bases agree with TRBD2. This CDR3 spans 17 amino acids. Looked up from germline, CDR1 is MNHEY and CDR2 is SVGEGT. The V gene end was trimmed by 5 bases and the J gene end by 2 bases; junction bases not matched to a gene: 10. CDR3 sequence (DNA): TGTGCCAGCAGTACCCCCCAGCGGGGGGGGTTCACAGATACGCAGTATTTT. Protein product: CASSTPQRGGFTDTQYF.

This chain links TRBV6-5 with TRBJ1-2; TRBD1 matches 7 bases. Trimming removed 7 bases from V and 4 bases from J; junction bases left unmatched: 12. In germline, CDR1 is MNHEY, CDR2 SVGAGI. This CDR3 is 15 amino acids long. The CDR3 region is CASTARRGRTYGYTF. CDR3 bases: TGTGCCAGCACGGCGAGGAGGGGGCGGACCTATGGCTACACCTTC.

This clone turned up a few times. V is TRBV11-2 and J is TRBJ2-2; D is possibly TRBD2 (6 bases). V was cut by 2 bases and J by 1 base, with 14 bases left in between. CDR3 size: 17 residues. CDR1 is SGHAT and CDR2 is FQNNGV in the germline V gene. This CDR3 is CASSLQSEGRNTGELFF. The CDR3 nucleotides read TGTGCCAGCAGCTTACAATCGGAGGGTAGGAACACCGGGGAGCTGTTTTTT. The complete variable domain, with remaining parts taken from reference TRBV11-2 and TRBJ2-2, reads EAGVAQSPRYKIIEKRQSVAFWCNPISGHATLYWYQQILGQGPKLLIQFQNNGVVDDSQLPKDRFSAERLKGVDSTLKIQPAKLEDSAVYLCASSLQSEGRNTGELFFGEGSRLTVL.

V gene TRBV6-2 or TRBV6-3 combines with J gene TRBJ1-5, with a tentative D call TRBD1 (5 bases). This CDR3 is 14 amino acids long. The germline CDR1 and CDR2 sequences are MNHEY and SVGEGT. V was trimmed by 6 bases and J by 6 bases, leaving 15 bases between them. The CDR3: CASSYTTESQPQHF. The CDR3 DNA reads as TGTGCCAGCAGCTATACGACAGAGAGTCAGCCCCAGCATTTT.

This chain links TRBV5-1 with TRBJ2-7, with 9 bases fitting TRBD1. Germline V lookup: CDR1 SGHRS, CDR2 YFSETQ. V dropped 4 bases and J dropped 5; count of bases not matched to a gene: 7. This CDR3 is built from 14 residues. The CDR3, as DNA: TGCGCCAGCAGCCAGGGGACAGGGCACGACGAGCAGTACTTC. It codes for CASSQGTGHDEQYF.

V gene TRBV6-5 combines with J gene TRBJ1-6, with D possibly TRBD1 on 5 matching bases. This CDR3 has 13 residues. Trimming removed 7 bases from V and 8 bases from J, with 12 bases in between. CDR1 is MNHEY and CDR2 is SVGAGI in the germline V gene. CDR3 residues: CASTQGAYSPLHF. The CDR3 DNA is TGTGCCAGCACCCAAGGGGCCTATTCACCCCTCCACTTT.

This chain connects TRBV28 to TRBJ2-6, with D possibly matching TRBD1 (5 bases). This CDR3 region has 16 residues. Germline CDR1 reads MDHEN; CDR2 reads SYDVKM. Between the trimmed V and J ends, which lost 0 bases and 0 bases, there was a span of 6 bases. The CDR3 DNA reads TGTGCCAGCAGTTTATGGCAGGGCTCTGGGGCCAACGTCCTGACTTTC. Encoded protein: CASSLWQGSGANVLTF. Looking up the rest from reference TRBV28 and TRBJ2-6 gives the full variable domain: DVKVTQSSRYLVKRTGEKVFLECVQDMDHENMFWYRQDPGLGLRLIYFSYDVKMKEKGDIPEGYSVSREKKERFSLILESASTNQTSMYLCASSLWQGSGANVLTFGAGSRLTVL.

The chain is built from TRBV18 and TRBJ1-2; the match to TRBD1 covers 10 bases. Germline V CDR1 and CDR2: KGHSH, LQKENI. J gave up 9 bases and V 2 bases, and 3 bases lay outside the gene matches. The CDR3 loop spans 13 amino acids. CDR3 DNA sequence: TGTGCCAGCTCACCAGGGACAGGGGAGAGCTACACCTTC. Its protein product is CASSPGTGESYTF.

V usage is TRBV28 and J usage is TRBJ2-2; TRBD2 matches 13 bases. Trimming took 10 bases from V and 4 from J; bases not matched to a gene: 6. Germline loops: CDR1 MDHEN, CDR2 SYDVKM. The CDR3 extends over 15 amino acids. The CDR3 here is CATSRLAGGTGELFF. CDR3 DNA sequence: TGTGCCACCTCGAGACTAGCGGGAGGCACCGGGGAGCTGTTTTTT.

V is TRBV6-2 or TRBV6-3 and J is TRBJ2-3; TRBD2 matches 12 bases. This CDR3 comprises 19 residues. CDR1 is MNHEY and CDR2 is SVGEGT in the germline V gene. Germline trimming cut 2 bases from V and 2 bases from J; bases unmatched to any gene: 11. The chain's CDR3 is CASSYPGLAGKHFTDTQYF. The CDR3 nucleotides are TGTGCCAGCAGTTACCCTGGACTAGCGGGAAAGCACTTCACAGATACGCAGTATTTT.

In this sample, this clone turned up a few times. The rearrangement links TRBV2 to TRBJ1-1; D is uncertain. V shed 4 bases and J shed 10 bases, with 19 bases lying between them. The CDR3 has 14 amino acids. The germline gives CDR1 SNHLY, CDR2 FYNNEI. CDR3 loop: CASSARSPSSGAFF. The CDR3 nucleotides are TGTGCCAGCAGTGCGAGGAGCCCGTCAAGTGGAGCTTTCTTT.

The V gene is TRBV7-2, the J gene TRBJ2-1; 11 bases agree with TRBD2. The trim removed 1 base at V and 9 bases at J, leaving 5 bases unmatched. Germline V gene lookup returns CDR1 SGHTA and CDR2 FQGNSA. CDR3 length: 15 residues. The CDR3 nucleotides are TGTGCCAGCAGCTTAGGGCTAGCGGGAGGTAGTGAGCAGTTCTTC. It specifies CASSLGLAGGSEQFF. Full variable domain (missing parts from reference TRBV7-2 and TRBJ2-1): GAGVSQSPSNKVTEKGKDVELRCDPISGHTALYWYRQSLGQGLEFLIYFQGNSAPDKSGLPSDRFSAERTGGSVSTLTIQRTQQEDSAVYLCASSLGLAGGSEQFFGPGTRLTVL.

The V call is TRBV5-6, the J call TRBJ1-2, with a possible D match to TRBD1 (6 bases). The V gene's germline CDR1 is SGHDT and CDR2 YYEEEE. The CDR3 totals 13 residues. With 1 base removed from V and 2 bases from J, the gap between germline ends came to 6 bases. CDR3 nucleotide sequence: TGTGCCAGCAGCTTGCAGGGGAACTATGGCTACACCTTC. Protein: CASSLQGNYGYTF. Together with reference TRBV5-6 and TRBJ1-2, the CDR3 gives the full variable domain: DAGVTQSPTHLIKTRGQQVTLRCSPKSGHDTVSWYQQALGQGPQFIFQYYEEEERQRGNFPDRFSGHQFPNYSSELNVNALLLGDSALYLCASSLQGNYGYTFGSGTRLTVV.

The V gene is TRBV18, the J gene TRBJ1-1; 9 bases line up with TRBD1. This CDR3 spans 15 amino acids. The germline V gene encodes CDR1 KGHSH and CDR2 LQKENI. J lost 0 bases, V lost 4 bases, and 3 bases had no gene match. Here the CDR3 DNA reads TGTGCCAGCTCACGGGACAGGGAAATGAACACTGAAGCTTTCTTT. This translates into CASSRDREMNTEAFF.

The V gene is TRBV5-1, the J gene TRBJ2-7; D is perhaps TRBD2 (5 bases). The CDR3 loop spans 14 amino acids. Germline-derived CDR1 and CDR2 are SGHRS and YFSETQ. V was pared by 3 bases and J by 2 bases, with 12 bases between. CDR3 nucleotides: TGCGCCAGCAGCTCGGGAACTGGAGCCTACGAGCAGTACTTC. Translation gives CASSSGTGAYEQYF.

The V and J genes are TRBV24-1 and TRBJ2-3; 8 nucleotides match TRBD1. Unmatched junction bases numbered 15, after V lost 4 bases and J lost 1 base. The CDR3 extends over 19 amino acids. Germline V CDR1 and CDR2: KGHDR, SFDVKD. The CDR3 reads CATSDRNDRGRTGTDTQYF. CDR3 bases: TGTGCCACCAGTGACCGGAATGACAGGGGCCGAACGGGCACAGATACGCAGTATTTT.

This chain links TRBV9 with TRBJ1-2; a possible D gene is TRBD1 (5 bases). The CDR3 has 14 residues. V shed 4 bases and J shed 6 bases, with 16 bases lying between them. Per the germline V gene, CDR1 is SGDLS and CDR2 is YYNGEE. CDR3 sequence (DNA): TGTGCCAGCAGCCCATGGAGGGGCAAAAATGGCTACACCTTC. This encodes CASSPWRGKNGYTF.

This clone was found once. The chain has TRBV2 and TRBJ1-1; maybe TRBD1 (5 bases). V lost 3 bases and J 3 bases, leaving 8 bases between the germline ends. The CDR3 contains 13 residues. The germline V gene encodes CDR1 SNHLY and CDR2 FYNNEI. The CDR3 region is CASSDQGYTEAFF. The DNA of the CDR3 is TGTGCCAGCAGTGACCAGGGTTACACTGAAGCTTTCTTT.

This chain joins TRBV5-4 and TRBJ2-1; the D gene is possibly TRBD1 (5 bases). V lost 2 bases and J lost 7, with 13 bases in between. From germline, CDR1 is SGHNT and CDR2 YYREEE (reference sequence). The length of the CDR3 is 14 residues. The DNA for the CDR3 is TGTGCCAGCAGCTTCCAGGGTGGATCGAATGAGCAGTTCTTC. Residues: CASSFQGGSNEQFF.

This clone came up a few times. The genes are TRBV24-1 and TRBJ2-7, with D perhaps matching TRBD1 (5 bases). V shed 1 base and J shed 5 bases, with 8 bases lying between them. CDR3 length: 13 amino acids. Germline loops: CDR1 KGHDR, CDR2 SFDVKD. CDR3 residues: CATSDFKGNEQYV. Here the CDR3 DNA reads TGTGCCACCAGTGATTTTAAGGGGAACGAGCAGTACGTC.

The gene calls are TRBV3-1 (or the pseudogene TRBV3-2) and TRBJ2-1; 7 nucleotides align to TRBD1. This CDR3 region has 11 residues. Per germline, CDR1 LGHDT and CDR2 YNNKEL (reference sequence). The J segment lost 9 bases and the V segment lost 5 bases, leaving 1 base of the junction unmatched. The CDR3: CASSYRGEQFF. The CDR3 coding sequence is TGTGCCAGCAGCTACAGGGGTGAGCAGTTCTTC.

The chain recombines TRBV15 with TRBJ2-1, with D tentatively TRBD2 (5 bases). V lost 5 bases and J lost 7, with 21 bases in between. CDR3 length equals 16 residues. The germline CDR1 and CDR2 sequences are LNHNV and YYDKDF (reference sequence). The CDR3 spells CATSAEGASSRNEQFF. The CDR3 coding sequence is TGTGCCACCAGCGCCGAGGGCGCTAGTTCAAGAAATGAGCAGTTCTTC.

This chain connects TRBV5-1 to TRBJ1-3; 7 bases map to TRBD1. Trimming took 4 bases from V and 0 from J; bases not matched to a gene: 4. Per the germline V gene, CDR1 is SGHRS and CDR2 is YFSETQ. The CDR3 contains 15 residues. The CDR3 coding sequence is TGCGCCAGCAGCCCGGGGGACAGCTCTGGAAACACCATATATTTT. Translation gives CASSPGDSSGNTIYF.